By sample fraction, the clone carrying this TCR beta chain is medium-sized. The antigen is unknown. The data stem from a study of persistence of HIV-infected CD4 T cells. Overall study findings and caveats: CMV- and Gag-responding cells had lower TCRbeta richness than CD3/CD28-responding cells.

Overlapping HIV-1 Gag 15-mer peptides at about 1 ug per peptide per mL were used. CD4+ T cells upregulating both CD40 ligand and CD69 were sorted as responding cells. Inclusion required CMV-positive serology and CD4+ counts above 400 cells/uL. The CDR3 consists of 18 residues. Germline-derived CDR1 and CDR2 are SEHNR and FQNEAQ (reference sequence). Trimming removed 5 bases from V and 7 bases from J, with 27 bases in between. This was the immunoSEQ version 4 assay in survey mode. Each sample used up to about 1 ug genomic DNA diluted to approximately 10 ng/uL. Sequenced by immunoSEQ multiplex PCR; TCRdb stores in-frame clones only, minus some. Of over 10,000 clones detected, about 70% appear once; the ten largest clones hold roughly 7.2%.

The chain recombines TRBV7-9 with TRBJ2-1, with a tentative D call TRBD1 (6 bases). Sample: CD4+ T cells sorted from PBMCs after 18-hour stimulation, taken from a patient who received antiretroviral therapy. The origin of this receptor is an adult man with HIV who was CMV-seropositive. This CDR3 reads CASSRDTLIMQGGNEQFF. In DNA form, the CDR3 reads TGTGCCAGCAGCAGGGACACCCTTATTATGCAGGGCGGTAATGAGCAGTTCTTC.